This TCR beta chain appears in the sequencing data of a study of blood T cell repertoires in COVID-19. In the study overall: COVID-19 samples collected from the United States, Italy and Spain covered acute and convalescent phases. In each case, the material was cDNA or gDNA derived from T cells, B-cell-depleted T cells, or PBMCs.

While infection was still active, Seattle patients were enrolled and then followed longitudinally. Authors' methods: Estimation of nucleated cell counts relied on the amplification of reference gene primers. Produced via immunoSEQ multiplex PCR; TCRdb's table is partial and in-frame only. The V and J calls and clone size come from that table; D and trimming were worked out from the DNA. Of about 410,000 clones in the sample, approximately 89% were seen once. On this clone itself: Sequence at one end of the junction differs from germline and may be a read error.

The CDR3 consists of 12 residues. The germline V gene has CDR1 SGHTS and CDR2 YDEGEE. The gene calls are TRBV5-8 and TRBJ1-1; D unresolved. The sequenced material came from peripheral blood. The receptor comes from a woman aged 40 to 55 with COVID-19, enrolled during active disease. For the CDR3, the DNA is TGTGACAGCAAGCAGCGGAACACTGAAGCTTTCTTT. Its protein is CDSKQRNTEAFF.